This TCR beta chain is drawn from a study of early T cells in non-severe SARS-CoV-2 infection. About the research overall: The authors sequenced bulk RNA from unsorted whole blood, leaving chains unpaired. Study-level findings and limits: Anti-spike CD8 responses were favored in VDJdb matching, and private and CD4 specificities were missed.

This clonotype was picked up a small number of times. Antigen specificity is unknown. The germline gives CDR1 SGHRS, CDR2 YFSETQ. V gave up 3 bases and J gave up 1 base; unmatched junction bases: 4. The CDR3 is 15 residues long. Individual cDNA molecules each received unique molecular identifiers attached to them. TCRdb processed the 5' RACE reads anew with MiXCR; each CDR3 protein has one entry. Among under 80,000 distinct CDR3 sequences listed, over 10% were seen once. The chain is built from TRBV5-1 and TRBJ1-5; 7 bases agree with TRBD1. The sequencing sample was made of whole blood. The TCR sequence derives from an adult who was a healthcare worker with PCR-confirmed SARS-CoV-2 infection or an uninfected control (not recorded which). DNA for the CDR3: TGCGCCAGCAGCTCCACAGGGGCCAGCAATCAGCCCCAGCATTTT. Residues: CASSSTGASNQPQHF.